This T cell receptor (beta chain) came from a study of T cell clusters in autoimmune cytopenias (dated by TCRdb to the late 2010s). About the study as a whole: The median TRB sequencing depth was 51,575 reads per sample, and the median number of distinct TRB clonotypes was approximately 2,000 per sample. The study aimed to test whether autoimmune cytopenia patients carry a disease-specific immune repertoire signature usable as a blood-based biomarker. TRB and IGH repertoires from peripheral blood were sequenced in autoimmune cytopenia patients at active disease and during treatment follow-up, with healthy, CLL and autoimmune hepatitis controls included alongside.

For each sample, TRB amplification used about 0.25 ug of peripheral blood genomic DNA, equal to approximately 38,000 genome equivalents. As regards this clonotype: Its antigen has not been determined.

Looking up the germline V gene yields CDR1 LGHNA and CDR2 YSLEER. The CDR3 starts with the cysteine, ends with the phenylalanine, and has 15 residues. No DNA sequence was recorded. The paper as a whole reports these results and caveats: A lack of physiological T cell clusters in primary autoimmune cytopenia patients was suggested by GLIPH, as 51 clusters were found to be exclusive to healthy donors versus about 16 exclusive to patients. Compared with active autoimmune hepatitis patients, healthy donors had almost three times as many exclusive TRB clusters, a finding consistent with an autoimmunity-wide signature. TRB repertoire shifts, with less even repertoires observed in secondary cytopenia and CLL, were mostly attributed to lymphoma bias rather than autoimmunity. The T cell clusters were defined in silico only, and their functional role remained to be validated experimentally. In the comparison of secondary cytopenia with CLL, the cluster-lack signature was not observed, apparently because the dominant lymphoma-associated repertoire masked the signature.

TRB rearrangements were amplified by multiplex PCR using a touch-down protocol with TRB-A and TRB-B primer pools mixed in one tube. Illumina adapters and sample indices were attached to the amplicons through two consecutive PCR reactions using Phusion HS II polymerase. Amplicons were gel-purified with the NucleoSpin Gel and PCR Clean-up kit, then quantified by Qubit and quality-checked on an Agilent 2100 Bioanalyzer. Sequencing of the libraries was done on an Illumina MiSeq with 600-cycle, single-indexed, paired-end runs. The source study handled its data this way. Alignment and assembly of TRB reads were performed with MiXCR version 2.1.12 and the default MiXCR reference library. A clone was defined by each unique CDR3 nucleotide sequence, and the analysis included only productive sequences supported by at least two reads. To assess repertoire diversity, an R script computed alpha-parameterized diversity profiles (alpha 0 to 5), which included the Shannon (alpha 1) and Simpson (alpha 2) indices. Combinatorial TRB VJ usage was computed with the tcR package and compared between cohorts by principal component analysis with ade4. GLIPH was used to cluster TCRbeta CDR3s in pairs of cohorts matched for age and read depth, and a Wilcoxon test was used to compare cluster frequencies. One entry per CDR3 protein sequence results from the TCRdb reprocessing of the reads, with DNA left out. TCRdb's processing, not the authors', yielded these V and J calls. The sample's table lists a count of thousands of distinct CDR3 sequences. Jointly, the top ten make up 4.9% of the sample.

Sequencing was done on a sample of peripheral blood. The chain employs TRBV4-3 and TRBJ2-7; TCRdb names TRBD1, which stays unverified in the absence of DNA. This clonotype was obtained from a human donor with an autoimmune cytopenia or autoimmune hepatitis (not recorded which). The CDR3 protein sequence reads: CASSQGQTTSYEQYF.